This T cell receptor beta chain was identified in a study of shared clonotypes between healthy human individuals. Repertoires were generated with immunoSEQ multiplex PCR, while TCRdb's copy carries only in-frame clones and drops some. The repertoire holds 1,500,000 or so clones, with approximately 98.5% as singletons. The CDR3 runs 12 residues. Germline V lookup: CDR1 MNHNS, CDR2 SASEGT. Trimming removed 2 bases at V and 6 bases at J, with 8 bases between. What was sequenced was naive CD4+ T cells sorted from blood. The subset is: CD45RA+ positively selected. The genes are TRBV6-1 and TRBJ2-7, with D unresolved. This clonotype was sampled from a man aged 25 to 45 in good health. CDR3 protein: CASSELGLEQYF. The CDR3 DNA is TGTGCCAGCAGTGAACTCGGGCTCGAGCAGTACTTC.